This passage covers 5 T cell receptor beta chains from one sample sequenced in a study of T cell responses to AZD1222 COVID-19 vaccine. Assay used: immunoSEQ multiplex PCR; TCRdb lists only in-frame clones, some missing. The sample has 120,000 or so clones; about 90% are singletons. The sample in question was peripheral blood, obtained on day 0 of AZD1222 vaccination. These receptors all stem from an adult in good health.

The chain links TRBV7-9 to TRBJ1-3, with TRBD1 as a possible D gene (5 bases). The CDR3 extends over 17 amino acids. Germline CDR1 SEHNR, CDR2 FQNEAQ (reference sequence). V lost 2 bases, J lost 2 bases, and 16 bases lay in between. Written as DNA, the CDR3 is TGTGCCAGCAGCTTAAAAGGGTTCAGGGTCACTGGAAACACCATATATTTT. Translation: CASSLKGFRVTGNTIYF.

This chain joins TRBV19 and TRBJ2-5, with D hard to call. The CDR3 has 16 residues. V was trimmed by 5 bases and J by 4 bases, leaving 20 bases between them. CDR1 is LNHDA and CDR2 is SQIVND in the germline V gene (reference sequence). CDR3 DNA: TGTGCCAGTAGTCCCCTCGATCCCTATGGGCGAGAGACCCAGTACTTC. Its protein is CASSPLDPYGRETQYF. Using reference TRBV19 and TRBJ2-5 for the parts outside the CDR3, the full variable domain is DGGITQSPKYLFRKEGQNVTLSCEQNLNHDAMYWYRQDPGQGLRLIYYSQIVNDFQKGDIAEGYSVSREKKESFPLTVTSAQKNPTAFYLCASSPLDPYGRETQYFGPGTRLLVL.

CDR3 nucleotide sequence: TGTGCCAGCAGCGTAGACCACAGGACAGTCTACGAGCAGTACTTC. Translation gives CASSVDHRTVYEQYF. The chain links TRBV9 to TRBJ2-7; tentatively, D is TRBD1 (6 bases). The V and J ends lost 0 bases and 3 bases respectively, with 13 bases between them. Germline assignment: CDR1 SGDLS and CDR2 YYNGEE. This CDR3 contains 15 residues.

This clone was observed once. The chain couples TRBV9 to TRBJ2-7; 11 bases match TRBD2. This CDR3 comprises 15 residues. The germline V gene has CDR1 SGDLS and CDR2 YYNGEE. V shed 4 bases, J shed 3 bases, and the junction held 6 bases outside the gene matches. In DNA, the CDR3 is TGTGCCAGCAGCCCCATGGGGACTAGCGGCTACGAGCAGTACTTC. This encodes CASSPMGTSGYEQYF.

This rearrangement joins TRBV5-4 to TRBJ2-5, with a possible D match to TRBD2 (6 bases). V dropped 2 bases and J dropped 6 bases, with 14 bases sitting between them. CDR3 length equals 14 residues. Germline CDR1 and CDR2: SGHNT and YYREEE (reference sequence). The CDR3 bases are TGTGCCAGCAGCTTTGGAGGGCCAAAAAAGACCCAGTACTTC. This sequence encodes CASSFGGPKKTQYF.